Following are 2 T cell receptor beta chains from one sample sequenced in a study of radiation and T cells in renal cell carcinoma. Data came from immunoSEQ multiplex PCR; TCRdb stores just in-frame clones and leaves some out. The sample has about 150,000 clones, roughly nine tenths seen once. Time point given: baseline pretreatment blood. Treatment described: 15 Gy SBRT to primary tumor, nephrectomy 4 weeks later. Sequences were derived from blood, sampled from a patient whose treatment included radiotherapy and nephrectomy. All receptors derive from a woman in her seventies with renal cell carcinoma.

The CDR3 loop reads CASSYSTGAGNTIYF. The CDR3, as DNA: TGTGCCAGCAGCTACTCCACAGGGGCAGGAAACACCATATATTTT. The chain recombines TRBV7-2 with TRBJ1-3, with 7 bases aligning to TRBD1. Trimming removed 4 bases from V and 4 bases from J; junction bases left unmatched: 7. This CDR3 comprises 15 residues. The germline V gene encodes CDR1 SGHTA and CDR2 FQGNSA.

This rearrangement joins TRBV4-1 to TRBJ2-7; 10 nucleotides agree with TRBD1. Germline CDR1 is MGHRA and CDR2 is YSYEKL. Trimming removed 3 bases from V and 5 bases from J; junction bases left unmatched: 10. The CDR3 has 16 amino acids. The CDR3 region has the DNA TGCGCCAGCAGCCATTCCCCTGGGACAGGGGACAACGAGCAGTACTTC. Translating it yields CASSHSPGTGDNEQYF.